A single sample gave rise to the 4 T cell receptor beta chains below, sequenced in a study of blood T cell repertoires in COVID-19. Here immunoSEQ multiplex PCR was the method, and the copy in TCRdb shows in-frame clones only, minus some. Of roughly 180,000 clones listed, about 80% are singletons. Sequenced: PBMCs or T cells enriched from blood (not recorded which). The receptors shown here come from a man aged 60 to 69 who had been exposed to COVID-19.

The chain uses TRBV15 and TRBJ1-2; no reliable D call. The germline V gene encodes CDR1 LNHNV and CDR2 YYDKDF (reference sequence). Trimming left V 0 bases short and J 2 bases short, with 13 bases between. The CDR3 length is 16 residues. The CDR3 nucleotides are TGTGCCACCAGCAGAGATATCGGGGATGGGAACTATGGCTACACCTTC. It encodes CATSRDIGDGNYGYTF.

The chain has TRBV25-1 and TRBJ1-1, with 8 bases that match TRBD1. CDR3 length: 15 residues. CDR1 is MGHDK, CDR2 SYGVNS, per germline. Trimming cost V 4 bases and J 1 base; bases outside gene matches: 5. CDR3 residues: CASSARQGTNTEAFF. Written as DNA, the CDR3 is TGTGCCAGCAGTGCCCGACAGGGGACGAACACTGAAGCTTTCTTT.

V and J are TRBV11-2 and TRBJ1-3; no reliable D call. The CDR3 contains 17 residues. Germline assignment: CDR1 SGHAT and CDR2 FQNNGV. V lost 1 base to trimming and J lost 3 bases, with 16 bases between them. The CDR3 DNA is TGTGCCAGCAGCTTAGGCGAGGCCAGACTTTTTGGAAACACCATATATTTT. It translates to CASSLGEARLFGNTIYF.

The V gene is TRBV10-3, the J gene TRBJ2-7; D is unresolved. CDR1 ENHRY and CDR2 SYGVKD come from the germline V gene. Trimming took 4 bases from V and 6 from J, leaving 16 bases between them. There are 14 residues in the CDR3. CDR3 sequence: CAISVSGNSGEQYF. CDR3 DNA: TGTGCCATCAGTGTCTCGGGTAATTCGGGCGAGCAGTACTTC.